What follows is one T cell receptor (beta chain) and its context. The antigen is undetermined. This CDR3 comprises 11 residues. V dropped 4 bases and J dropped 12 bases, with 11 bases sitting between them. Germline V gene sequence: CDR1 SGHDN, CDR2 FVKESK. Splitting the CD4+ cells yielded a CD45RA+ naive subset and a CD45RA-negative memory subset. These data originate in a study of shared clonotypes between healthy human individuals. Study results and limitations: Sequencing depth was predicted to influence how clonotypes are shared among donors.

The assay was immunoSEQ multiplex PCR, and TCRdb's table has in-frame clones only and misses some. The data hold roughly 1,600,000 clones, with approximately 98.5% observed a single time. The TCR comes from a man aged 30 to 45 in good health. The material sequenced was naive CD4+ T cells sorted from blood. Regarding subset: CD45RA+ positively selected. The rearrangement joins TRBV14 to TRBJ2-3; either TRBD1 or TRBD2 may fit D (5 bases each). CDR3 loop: CASSPGPIQYF. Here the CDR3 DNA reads TGTGCCAGCAGCCCGGGACCAATTCAGTATTTT.